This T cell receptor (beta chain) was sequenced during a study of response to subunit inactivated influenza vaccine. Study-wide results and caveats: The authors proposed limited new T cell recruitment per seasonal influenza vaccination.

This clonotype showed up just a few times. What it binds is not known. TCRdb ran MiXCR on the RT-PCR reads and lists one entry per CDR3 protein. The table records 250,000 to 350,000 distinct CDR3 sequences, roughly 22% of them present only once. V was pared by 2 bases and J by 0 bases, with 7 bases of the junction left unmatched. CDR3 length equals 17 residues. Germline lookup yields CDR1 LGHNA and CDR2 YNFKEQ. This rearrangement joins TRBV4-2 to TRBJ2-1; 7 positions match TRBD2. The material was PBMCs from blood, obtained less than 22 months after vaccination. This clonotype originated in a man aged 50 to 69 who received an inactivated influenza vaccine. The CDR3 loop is CASSQSGGVSSYNEQFF. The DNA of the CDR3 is TGTGCCAGCAGCCAATCTGGGGGGGTTAGCTCCTACAATGAGCAGTTCTTC.